This T cell receptor (beta chain) stems from a study of T cells after yellow fever vaccination. Background on the study: Preparing low-cell-number fractions relied on SMART-Seq v4 Ultra Low Input. Notes on the study in general: Peaking on day 5 versus 15, the secondary response was faster but weaker. Detected again after the booster were most primary-vaccination clones, at 95% to 96% CD4 and nearly 90% CD8.

Germline CDR1 is LNHDA and CDR2 is SQIVND (reference sequence). V was clipped by 7 bases and J by 3 bases; unmatched bases: 8. The CDR3 is made up of 15 amino acids. This clonotype turned up a few times. Its cognate antigen is unknown. Template switching by 5'RACE produced TCR cDNA, adding a universal primer site and UMIs. TCRdb redid the calling of the 5' RACE reads with MiXCR, one entry per CDR3 protein. In the table there are hundreds of thousands of distinct CDR3 sequences, 3.6% of which are singletons. The sequence was obtained from a man aged 18 to 30 who received the YFV17D yellow fever vaccine. The J gene is TRBJ1-5, the V gene TRBV19, with 8 bases matching TRBD1. The sample in question was PBMCs, obtained on the day of the yellow fever booster vaccination. The CDR3 bases are TGTGCCAGTAATCCGGACAGGGATGACAATCAGCCCCAGCATTTT. Residues: CASNPDRDDNQPQHF.